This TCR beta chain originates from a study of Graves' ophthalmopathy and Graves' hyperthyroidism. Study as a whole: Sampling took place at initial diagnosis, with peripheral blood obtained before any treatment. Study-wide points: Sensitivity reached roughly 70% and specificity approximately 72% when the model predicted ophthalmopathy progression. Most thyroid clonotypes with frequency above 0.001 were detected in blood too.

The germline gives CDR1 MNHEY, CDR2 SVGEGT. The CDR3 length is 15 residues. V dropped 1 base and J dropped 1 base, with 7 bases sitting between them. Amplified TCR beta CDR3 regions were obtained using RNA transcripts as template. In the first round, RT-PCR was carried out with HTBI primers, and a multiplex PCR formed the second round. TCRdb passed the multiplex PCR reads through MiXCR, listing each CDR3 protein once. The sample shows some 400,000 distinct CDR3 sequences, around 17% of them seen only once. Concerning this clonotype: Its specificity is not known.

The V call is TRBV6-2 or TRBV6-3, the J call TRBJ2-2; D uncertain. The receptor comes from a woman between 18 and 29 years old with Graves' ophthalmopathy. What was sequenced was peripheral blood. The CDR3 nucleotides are TGTGCCAGCAGTTACTGGACGGGGAACACCGGGGAGCTGTTTTTT. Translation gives CASSYWTGNTGELFF.